A selection of T cell receptor beta chains follows, all from one sample in a study of blood T cell repertoires in COVID-19. Assay used: immunoSEQ multiplex PCR; TCRdb lists only in-frame clones, some missing. Among just over 150,000 clones listed, about 88% were seen once. The sample taken for sequencing was peripheral blood. The receptors were gathered from a woman in her seventies with acute or convalescent COVID-19. The CDR3 runs from the conserved cysteine through the conserved F or W.

CDR3 | J | V | length
CASSPQGREAGNTIYF | TRBJ1-3 | TRBV18 | 16
CSALRDTEAFF | TRBJ1-1 | TRBV20-1 | 11
CASSPKGAEAFF | TRBJ1-1 | TRBV18 | 12
CASSRDRGRNQPQHF | TRBJ1-5 | TRBV19 | 15
CASFVPGSSPGYTF | TRBJ1-2 | TRBV28 | 14
CARSLGGVIDNQPQHF | TRBJ1-5 | TRBV5-6 | 16
CASSSVTGLIYGYTF | TRBJ1-2 | TRBV5-6 | 15
CAWSVRRGLEAFF | TRBJ1-1 | TRBV30 | 13
CASSFPGLAGARGSETQYF | TRBJ2-5 | TRBV2 | 19
CASIPSPGGYGYTF | TRBJ1-2 | TRBV5-1 | 14
CASSLGTGANEKLFF | TRBJ1-4 | TRBV5-1 | 15
CASSSRLNEKLFF | TRBJ1-4 | TRBV7-8 | 13
CASRYSTGGNYGYTF | TRBJ1-2 | TRBV5-1 | 15
CASSLDGRKTQYF | TRBJ2-5 | TRBV5-1 | 13
CASSPRLTGTYNTEAFF | TRBJ1-1 | TRBV11-2 | 17
CASSPRASTGGAHQPQHF | TRBJ1-5 | TRBV18 | 18
CASSPRDRGNEKLFF | TRBJ1-4 | TRBV4-3 | 15
CASSPGQGWHTEAFF | TRBJ1-1 | TRBV18 | 15
CASRYVTGLGEKLFF | TRBJ1-4 | TRBV6-1 | 15
CASSVYEDSPQHF | TRBJ1-5 | TRBV12-3/TRBV12-4 | 13
CASGRRDELHF | TRBJ1-6 | TRBV6-5 | 11
CASSVEPTGGNTDTQYF | TRBJ2-3 | TRBV9 | 17
CASSTDRDQPQHF | TRBJ1-5 | TRBV11-2 | 13
CASSQDWDRGHPDGYTF | TRBJ1-2 | TRBV4-1 | 17
CASSQQGRDSPLHF | TRBJ1-6 | TRBV14 | 14
CASSLLRGETQYF | TRBJ2-5 | TRBV28 | 13
CASSYSMVAVTGELFF | TRBJ2-2 | TRBV6-2/TRBV6-3 | 16
CASSLEAGISPLHF | TRBJ1-6 | TRBV5-1 | 14
CASSQDSGGNIQYF | TRBJ2-4 | TRBV3-1/TRBV3-2 | 14
CASSLAANSPLHF | TRBJ1-6 | TRBV5-1 | 13
CASSSGQIYNSPLHF | TRBJ1-6 | TRBV11-2 | 15
CTSSQGSRQGNGYGYTF | TRBJ1-2 | TRBV1 | 17
CASSRDSHSNQPQHF | TRBJ1-5 | TRBV2 | 15
CASSLTGGTDTQYF | TRBJ2-3 | TRBV7-3 | 14
CASSLARWRQSNTGELFF | TRBJ2-2 | TRBV5-5 | 18
CASTTVDANTGELFF | TRBJ2-2 | TRBV28 | 15
CASSFLGSFYDPDTQYF | TRBJ2-3 | TRBV11-2 | 17
CASSTPLTEARQPQHF | TRBJ1-5 | TRBV19 | 16
CATSTRTGWNTEAFF | TRBJ1-1 | TRBV15 | 15
CASSERGHGGTEAFF | TRBJ1-1 | TRBV28 | 15
CASSDNTDTQYF | TRBJ2-3 | TRBV5-4 | 12
CASSLVGLAGEREQFF | TRBJ2-1 | TRBV5-6 | 16
CASSLGGTAGYTF | TRBJ1-2 | TRBV27 | 13
CASSAHSGGPYNEQFF | TRBJ2-1 | TRBV19 | 16
CAISGPGEAFF | TRBJ1-1 | TRBV10-3 | 11
CATSGGSGGLLETQYF | TRBJ2-5 | TRBV24-1 | 16
CASSIQGSNQPQHF | TRBJ1-5 | TRBV19 | 14
CASRGQGVLYNEQFF | TRBJ2-1 | TRBV2 | 15